These T cell receptor beta chains were read from a single sample in a study of shared clonotypes between healthy human individuals. Clones were sequenced by immunoSEQ multiplex PCR, and TCRdb holds only the in-frame ones, with some missing. The sample holds some 96,000 clones, 40% to 55% seen once. The sample consisted of PBMCs. Receptors originate from a woman aged 40-49 years in good health. Some clones in this sample may be carry-over from other donors' samples. Each CDR3 is given with its conserved first and last residue. A D gene is named only where the DNA matches it firmly. Clone size is not always given. Where it is, it says once, few, many or a class for expanded clones.

>TRBV7-9|16|TRBJ1-3|.|many
TGTGCCAGCAGCTCAGGGGCAGGGACCTCTGGAAACACCATATATTTT
CASSSGAGTSGNTIYF
>TRBV4-2|14|TRBJ2-5|.|many
TGTGCCAGCAGCCAAGGGACGGAGCAAGAGACCCAGTACTTC
CASSQGTEQETQYF
>TRBV30|16|TRBJ2-1|.|.
TGTGCCTGGAACGAACGGGGGAGGAAAAAAAGCAATGAGCAGTTCTTC
CAWNERGRKKSNEQFF
>TRBV5-6|14|TRBJ2-7|TRBD1|many
TGTGCCAGCAGCTCCTACAGGGGGGCCTACGAGCAGTACTTC
CASSSYRGAYEQYF
>TRBV9|16|TRBJ2-3|TRBD2|once
TGTGCCAGCAGCGTAGTGGCGGGAGGGCCCACAGATACGCAGTATTTT
CASSVVAGGPTDTQYF
>TRBV7-2|12|TRBJ1-5|.|.
TGTGCCAGCAGCTTAGGGGGGCAGCCCCAGCATTTT
CASSLGGQPQHF
>TRBV15|15|TRBJ2-6|.|few
TGTGCCACACACCGGGGCTACTCTGGGGCCAACGTCCTGACTTTC
CATHRGYSGANVLTF
>TRBV5-6|15|TRBJ1-3|.|many
TGTGCCAGCAGCTTGTACGGAAACTCTGGAAACACCATATATTTT
CASSLYGNSGNTIYF
>TRBV7-2|14|TRBJ1-1|TRBD1|.
TGTGCCAGCAGCTTAGGGGGGACAGGGAAGGGAGCTTTCTTT
CASSLGGTGKGAFF
>TRBV28|12|TRBJ1-6|.|.
TGTGCCAGCAGCCGATTGGACATTATGGTCCACTTT
CASSRLDIMVHF
>TRBV5-4|16|TRBJ2-6|TRBD2|.
TGCGCCAGCAGCCAATCTAGCGGGACCGGGGCCAACGTCCTGACTTTC
CASSQSSGTGANVLTF
>TRBV7-8|14|TRBJ2-7|.|.
TGTGCCAGCAGTTTCTTTGACAGATCCTACGAGCAGTACTTC
CASSFFDRSYEQYF
>TRBV2|13|TRBJ1-2|.|few
TGTGCCAGCTGCTTAGACAGCGAGTATGGCTACACCTTC
CASCLDSEYGYTF
>TRBV7-2|15|TRBJ2-5|.|.
TGTGCCAGCAGCTTAGTGGCACAGATCCAAGAGACCCAGTACTTC
CASSLVAQIQETQYF
>TRBV5-1|13|TRBJ2-5|TRBD2|once
TGCGCCAGCAGCCCCGGACTAGCGGAGACCCAGTACTTC
CASSPGLAETQYF
>TRBV9|14|TRBJ2-1|.|few
TGTGCCAGCAGCGTAGCGGGGGATTACAATGAGCAGTTCTTC
CASSVAGDYNEQFF
>TRBV14|14|TRBJ2-3|.|.
TGTGCCAGCACGACCTTTAGCTCCAAGAGTACGCAGTATTTT
CASTTFSSKSTQYF